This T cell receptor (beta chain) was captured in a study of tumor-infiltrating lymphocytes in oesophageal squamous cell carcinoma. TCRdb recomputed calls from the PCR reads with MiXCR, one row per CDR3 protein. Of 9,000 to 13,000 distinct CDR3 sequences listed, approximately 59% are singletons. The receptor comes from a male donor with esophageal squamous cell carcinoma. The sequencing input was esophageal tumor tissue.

Written as DNA, the CDR3 is TGTGCCAGCACCATTTCCCGGGAGGAAAAGACCCAGTACTTC. It codes for CASTISREEKTQYF. V and J are TRBV7-2 and TRBJ2-1, with 7 positions matching TRBD2. The assigned J gene may be wrong: the sequence end matches TRBJ2-5 better. The CDR3 loop spans 14 amino acids. Germline CDR1 reads SGHTA; CDR2 reads FQGNSA.